This T cell receptor beta chain was documented in a study of T-cell memory formation after mild COVID-19. About the research overall: The two donors had largely donor-specific TCR clusters. Study-level points and caveats: A balance of CD4 and CD8 characterized clones contracting day 15 to 85, whereas later expanders leaned CD4+. Those CD4+ clones that contracted were mainly in CM and EM (CD8+ ones in EMRA). SARS-CoV-2 specificity of second-wave clones peaking day 37 was unconfirmed.

Trimming took 5 bases from V and 2 from J, leaving 14 bases between them. Germline values: CDR1 SEHNR, CDR2 FQNEAQ (reference sequence). This CDR3 comprises 15 residues. This clonotype was detected a few times. What it binds is not known. One entry per CDR3 protein results from TCRdb running MiXCR on the 5' RACE reads. This table has hundreds of thousands of distinct CDR3 sequences, about 20% appearing once. Sequencing used PBMCs or a T cell subset sorted from them (not recorded which). This sequence joins TRBV7-9 and TRBJ2-3, with TRBD2 as a possible D gene (5 bases). This clonotype originated in an adult woman who had mild COVID-19 (a few samples of this study predate the infection). Cell type and time point are not known. In DNA form, the CDR3 reads TGTGCCAGCAGCCAACTAGGGCAGTTCACAGATACGCAGTATTTT. Protein product: CASSQLGQFTDTQYF.